This passage covers 19 T cell receptor beta chains from one sample sequenced in a study of human T cells and chemical hapten exposure. Each CDR3 protein is one row after TCRdb ran MiXCR on the RACE reads. Among more than 75,000 distinct CDR3 sequences listed, 9% to 9.5% were seen once. Time point in this sample: patch test 2, 6 weeks after DPC sensitization. Treatment: therapeutic diphenylcyclopropenone sensitization with weekly scalp DPC. The source was whole blood, collected in connection with sensitization to the hapten diphenylcyclopropenone (DPC). Receptors originate from a woman in her 40s with alopecia areata. Some clones in this sample may be carry-over from other donors' samples.

The V call is TRBV28, the J call TRBJ2-7, with a weak D call TRBD1 (6 bases). The CDR3 is 15 residues long. Looked up from germline, CDR1 is MDHEN and CDR2 is SYDVKM. Trimming removed 6 bases at V and 0 bases at J, with 15 bases between. The CDR3 bases are TGTGCCAGCAGCCTAGGCGGACAGACCTCCTACGAGCAGTACTTC. Its translation: CASSLGGQTSYEQYF.

The chain uses TRBV3-1 and TRBJ1-5; D is ambiguous. The V gene lost 0 bases and the J gene lost 7 bases, with 13 bases spanning the gap. Per germline, CDR1 LGHDT and CDR2 YNNKEL (reference sequence). The CDR3 contains 15 residues. The CDR3 bases are TGTGCCAGCAGCCAAGATTCGATTTCCGGCCAGCCCCAGCATTTT. Protein sequence: CASSQDSISGQPQHF.

Many counts were recorded for this clonotype. Here the CDR3 reads CASSPGQGDEKLFF. In DNA form, the CDR3 reads TGTGCCAGCTCACCGGGACAGGGCGACGAAAAACTGTTTTTT. The chain recombines TRBV18 with TRBJ1-4, with 9 positions matching TRBD1. Unmatched junction bases numbered 4, after V lost 3 bases and J lost 8 bases. Germline V gene sequence: CDR1 KGHSH, CDR2 LQKENI. The CDR3 covers 14 residues.

This clonotype was detected many times. The chain recombines TRBV2 with TRBJ1-2; 8 nucleotides match TRBD1. CDR1 and CDR2 from the germline V gene are SNHLY and FYNNEI. V shed 5 bases, J shed 6 bases, and the junction held 8 bases outside the gene matches. The CDR3 runs to 14 residues. This chain's CDR3 is CASSQDQGAHGYTF. Written as DNA, the CDR3 is TGTGCCAGCAGTCAAGATCAGGGGGCCCATGGCTACACCTTC.

The sample holds many counts of this clonotype. The V gene is TRBV5-5, the J gene TRBJ2-1; tentative D call: TRBD2 (5 bases). V was trimmed by 6 bases and J by 8 bases, leaving 18 bases between them. The CDR3 spans 14 residues. CDR1 is SGHKS and CDR2 is YYEKEE in the germline V gene (reference sequence). The CDR3: CASNTRRGKDEQFF. Here the CDR3 DNA reads TGTGCCAGCAACACAAGAAGAGGGAAGGATGAGCAGTTCTTC.

This clonotype was seen at least ten times. This chain connects TRBV11-2 to TRBJ1-1; D gene unclear. Trimming left V 4 bases short and J 5 bases short, with 11 bases between. The CDR3 is 13 amino acids. From germline, CDR1 is SGHAT and CDR2 FQNNGV. In nucleotides, the CDR3 is TGTGCCAGCAGCTCCCTAGGAGGGACTGAAGCTTTCTTT. Its translation: CASSSLGGTEAFF.

At least ten counts were recorded for this clonotype. The chain links TRBV6-5 to TRBJ2-2, with D unclear. This CDR3 spans 13 amino acids. CDR1 is MNHEY, CDR2 SVGAGI, per germline. V shed 2 bases and J shed 7 bases, with 8 bases lying between them. The CDR3 sequence is CASSYVKGGELFF. In DNA form, the CDR3 reads TGTGCCAGCAGTTACGTCAAGGGCGGGGAGCTGTTTTTT.

This chain connects TRBV3-1 to TRBJ1-5; D uncertain. Germline CDR1 is LGHDT and CDR2 is YNNKEL (reference sequence). The germline V and J ends were trimmed by 5 bases and 7 bases, with 12 bases remaining between them. There are 13 residues in the CDR3. CDR3 residues: CASSYGRGQPQHF. In nucleotides, the CDR3 is TGTGCCAGCAGCTATGGGAGAGGGCAGCCCCAGCATTTT.

This clonotype was counted at least ten times. This rearrangement joins TRBV24-1 to TRBJ2-1; 8 bases map to TRBD2. The germline V gene has CDR1 KGHDR and CDR2 SFDVKD. This CDR3 region has 13 residues. The trim removed 7 bases at V and 5 bases at J, leaving 3 bases unmatched. The DNA of the CDR3 is TGTGCCACCAGGGGACTAGGGAACAATGAGCAGTTCTTC. The encoded protein is CATRGLGNNEQFF.

There are many counts of this clonotype. V gene TRBV5-4 combines with J gene TRBJ1-1; D not certain. The CDR3 has 15 residues. The germline V gene has CDR1 SGHNT and CDR2 YYREEE (reference sequence). Trimming removed 0 bases at V and 1 base at J, with 10 bases between. The CDR3 coding sequence is TGTGCCAGCAGCTTGGGGGCTGCTCCGAACACTGAAGCTTTCTTT. It encodes CASSLGAAPNTEAFF.

V and J are TRBV29-1 and TRBJ2-3; possibly TRBD1 for D (6 bases). This CDR3 region has 12 residues. Trimming cost V 6 bases and J 2 bases, with 9 bases left between them. Germline assignment: CDR1 SQVTM and CDR2 ANQGSEA. The CDR3 is CSVRQDTDTQYF. CDR3 DNA: TGCAGCGTACGACAGGACACAGATACGCAGTATTTT.

The CDR3: CASRHTTRYEQYF. CDR3 nucleotide sequence: TGTGCCAGCAGACACACCACACGTTACGAGCAGTACTTC. The rearrangement links TRBV6-2 or TRBV6-3 to TRBJ2-7; D unresolved. The CDR3 covers 13 residues. V was shortened by 6 bases and J by 4 bases, with 13 bases between the two germline ends. In germline, CDR1 is MNHEY, CDR2 SVGEGT.

This clonotype was counted at least ten times. The chain couples TRBV5-5 to TRBJ1-4, with unresolved D. With 4 bases removed from V and 4 bases from J, the gap between germline ends came to 8 bases. The CDR3 consists of 13 residues. Germline CDR1 SGHKS, CDR2 YYEKEE (reference sequence). The CDR3 spells CASSPDVNEKLFF. CDR3 DNA: TGTGCCAGCAGCCCGGACGTTAATGAAAAACTGTTTTTT.

There are many counts of this clonotype. The rearrangement joins TRBV6-1 to TRBJ1-2, with D uncertain. The CDR3 has 12 amino acids. V dropped 3 bases and J dropped 4 bases, with 6 bases sitting between them. Germline CDR1 MNHNS, CDR2 SASEGT. The CDR3 loop reads CASSESGYGYTF. CDR3 coding DNA: TGTGCCAGCAGTGAGTCGGGCTATGGCTACACCTTC.

This clonotype was observed a handful of times. The chain couples TRBV27 to TRBJ2-7; D perhaps matches TRBD2 (5 bases). Germline V gene data show CDR1 as MNHEY and CDR2 as SMNVEV (reference sequence). The CDR3 covers 15 residues. Trimming shortened V by 5 bases and J by 2 bases, and 16 bases separated the two germline ends. This CDR3 reads CASSKLGRGAYEQYF. Here the CDR3 DNA reads TGTGCCAGCAGTAAACTAGGACGGGGAGCCTACGAGCAGTACTTC.

The sample holds a few counts of this clonotype. The V gene is TRBV5-1, the J gene TRBJ2-7; a possible D gene is TRBD2 (6 bases). CDR1 is SGHRS and CDR2 is YFSETQ in the germline V gene. Deletions cut 3 bases from V and 1 base from J, with 14 bases between. This CDR3 spans 15 amino acids. The DNA of the CDR3 is TGCGCCAGCAGCTCACCGGACTACCTATCCTACGAGCAGTACTTC. Its protein is CASSSPDYLSYEQYF.

V and J are TRBV5-4 and TRBJ1-1, with D possibly being TRBD1 (5 bases). The CDR3 loop spans 14 amino acids. CDR1 and CDR2 from the germline V gene are SGHNT and YYREEE (reference sequence). The V end lost 2 bases, the J end lost 3 bases, and 11 bases lay between the germline ends. The chain's CDR3 is CASSFVGPDTEAFF. CDR3 DNA sequence: TGTGCCAGCAGCTTCGTGGGGCCTGACACTGAAGCTTTCTTT.

This clonotype occurred many times. The V call is TRBV29-1, the J call TRBJ1-2; D not certain. This CDR3 contains 14 residues. The V and J ends lost 6 bases and 2 bases respectively, with 16 bases between them. CDR1 and CDR2 from the germline V gene are SQVTM and ANQGSEA. The CDR3 DNA reads TGCAGCGTATCCGCCTGGGGAGGGAACTATGGCTACACCTTC. This encodes CSVSAWGGNYGYTF.

This clonotype appeared many times. This chain connects TRBV28 to TRBJ2-1; 7 bases agree with TRBD1. CDR1 MDHEN and CDR2 SYDVKM come from the germline V gene. Losses at the gene ends were 6 bases for V and 0 bases for J; bases not matched to a gene: 2. The length of the CDR3 is 14 residues. CDR3 nucleotide sequence: TGTGCCAGCAGGGGACAGAGCTCCTACAATGAGCAGTTCTTC. Its protein product is CASRGQSSYNEQFF.